The entry below gives a single TCR beta chain sequence along with its context. No antigen is known for it. The data belong to a study of T-cell memory formation after mild COVID-19. Study-wide points: Clones that contracted from day 15 to 85 had balanced CD4/CD8; later expanders were CD4+ biased. Pre-infection memory carried some responding clones, suggesting that cross-reactive memory joined.

Unmatched junction bases numbered 5, after V lost 5 bases and J lost 3 bases. The CDR3 covers 14 residues. CDR1 MNHEY and CDR2 SMNVEV come from the germline V gene (reference sequence). 5'RACE with constant-segment primers built TCRalpha and TCRbeta cDNA libraries with UMIs. TCRdb reprocessed the 5' RACE reads via MiXCR and lists one record per CDR3 protein. Of over 350,000 distinct CDR3 sequences in the sample, more than 15% were seen once. This sequence originates from a man aged 18 to 29 who had mild COVID-19 (a few samples of this study predate the infection). Cell type and time point are not known. The J gene is TRBJ1-2, the V gene TRBV27; 8 bases align to TRBD1. Specimen: PBMCs or a T cell subset sorted from them (not recorded which). The CDR3 region has the DNA TGTGCCAGCAGTATACGGGGACAGGACTATGGCTACACCTTC. It specifies CASSIRGQDYGYTF.